This T cell receptor beta chain was identified during a study of blood T cells in healthy people across ages. This clonotype was seen only a few times. The second PCR ran about 7 to 12 cycles with a sample-barcoded 5' primer and J-beta primers. From the 5' RACE reads, TCRdb called clonotypes with MiXCR, one entry per CDR3 protein. Among over 500,000 distinct CDR3 sequences listed, over 25% were seen once. Germline loops: CDR1 DFQATT, CDR2 SNEGSKA (reference sequence). CDR3 length equals 14 residues. The germline V and J ends were trimmed by 0 bases and 10 bases, with 16 bases remaining between them. These same records also appear under a second study, on T cells of mothers and their children.

The sequenced material came from blood. The sequence was collected from a boy aged 2 to 10 in good health. The chain links TRBV20-1 to TRBJ2-1; D is unresolved. CDR3 bases: TGCAGTGCTAGAGAAGTCCCAACACGAAGCGAGCAGTTCTTC. Translated: CSAREVPTRSEQFF.